The next 29 T cell receptor beta chains were all read from a single sample in a study of blood T cell repertoires in COVID-19. Assay used: immunoSEQ multiplex PCR; TCRdb lists only in-frame clones, some missing. The sample carries about 240,000 clones, about 89% recorded once. The sample was PBMCs or T cells enriched from blood (not recorded which). The receptors shown here come from a woman aged 25-40 years who had recovered from COVID-19.

This chain uses TRBV5-4 with TRBJ2-2; TRBD1 agrees at 7 bases. CDR1 is SGHNT and CDR2 is YYREEE in the germline V gene (reference sequence). The ends lost 7 bases at V and 5 bases at J; junction bases unmatched: 8. The CDR3 spans 14 residues. Here the CDR3 DNA reads TGTGCCAGCCTTAGGGCAGGGGGAACCGGGGAGCTGTTTTTT. It translates to CASLRAGGTGELFF.

The chain joins TRBV4-1 to TRBJ2-1, with 9 bases aligning to TRBD2. Germline V gene data show CDR1 as MGHRA and CDR2 as YSYEKL. The CDR3 covers 16 residues. The V gene end was trimmed by 0 bases and the J gene end by 4 bases; junction bases not matched to a gene: 4. The CDR3 here is CASSQERREGYNEQFF. CDR3 bases: TGCGCCAGCAGCCAAGAACGGCGGGAGGGTTACAATGAGCAGTTCTTC.

This clone was observed a handful of times. The chain has TRBV28 and TRBJ2-1, with D possibly TRBD1 on 5 matching bases. Germline V CDR1 and CDR2: MDHEN, SYDVKM. This CDR3 has 20 residues. V shed 2 bases and J shed 7 bases, with 30 bases lying between them. The CDR3 nucleotides read TGTGCCAGCAGTTTAACCTACGGACCGGACACAGGAGCCATTTGGAATGAGCAGTTCTTC. This gives the protein CASSLTYGPDTGAIWNEQFF. Drawing the rest from reference TRBV28 and TRBJ2-1, the complete variable domain is DVKVTQSSRYLVKRTGEKVFLECVQDMDHENMFWYRQDPGLGLRLIYFSYDVKMKEKGDIPEGYSVSREKKERFSLILESASTNQTSMYLCASSLTYGPDTGAIWNEQFFGPGTRLTVL.

The rearrangement uses TRBV2 and TRBJ1-4; 9 bases align to TRBD1. CDR1 and CDR2 from the germline V gene are SNHLY and FYNNEI. This CDR3 region has 14 residues. Unmatched junction bases numbered 9, after V lost 10 bases and J lost 6 bases. Written as DNA, the CDR3 is TGTGCCACCGGAGGGGGACAGGGCTATGAAAAACTGTTTTTT. Residues: CATGGGQGYEKLFF. Based on the CDR3 plus reference TRBV2 and TRBJ1-4, the full variable domain is EPEVTQTPSHQVTQMGQEVILRCVPISNHLYFYWYRQILGQKVEFLVSFYNNEISEKSEIFDDQFSVERPDGSNFTLKIRSTKLEDSAMYFCATGGGQGYEKLFFGSGTQLSVL.

The sample holds one count of this clone. The V call is TRBV9, the J call TRBJ2-1; TRBD2 matches 8 bases. J was trimmed by 4 bases and V by 3 bases; bases with no gene match: 9. Germline assignment: CDR1 SGDLS and CDR2 YYNGEE. This CDR3 spans 16 amino acids. The CDR3: CASSGRGAGVYNEQFF. The CDR3 coding sequence is TGTGCCAGCAGCGGGAGGGGAGCGGGAGTTTACAATGAGCAGTTCTTC.

The CDR3 DNA sequence: TGTGCCAGCTCACCACGTCCGGGGGAGAACACTGAAGCTTTCTTT. This sequence encodes CASSPRPGENTEAFF. The chain links TRBV18 to TRBJ1-1; D might be TRBD1 (5 bases). V dropped 1 base and J dropped 1 base, with 10 bases sitting between them. The CDR3 is made up of 15 amino acids. Germline-derived CDR1 and CDR2 are KGHSH and LQKENI.

This chain links TRBV7-9 with TRBJ2-2; 8 bases agree with TRBD1. The V gene's germline CDR1 is SEHNR and CDR2 FQNEAQ (reference sequence). This CDR3 spans 15 amino acids. V lost 6 bases and J lost 1; bases outside the gene matches: 4. CDR3 bases: TGTGCCAGCAGTTACGGACAGGGGAACACCGGGGAGCTGTTTTTT. It translates to CASSYGQGNTGELFF.

This chain connects TRBV18 to TRBJ1-3, with TRBD1 matching over 8 bases. The CDR3 is made up of 17 amino acids. Germline CDR1 is KGHSH and CDR2 is LQKENI. J gave up 1 base and V 6 bases, and 11 bases lay outside the gene matches. CDR3 bases: TGTGCCAGCTCGCCAGAGACAGGGGTTCGGTCTGGAAACACCATATATTTT. This encodes CASSPETGVRSGNTIYF.

The chain employs TRBV19 and TRBJ1-5; the D gene is possibly TRBD1 (6 bases). V was clipped by 5 bases and J by 7 bases, with 18 bases between them. The V gene's germline CDR1 is LNHDA and CDR2 SQIVND (reference sequence). The CDR3 runs to 15 residues. The CDR3 DNA follows: TGTGCCAGTAGTGACTCCCTGGGGGCCCGGCAGCCCCAGCATTTT. It encodes CASSDSLGARQPQHF.

The rearrangement links TRBV6-6 to TRBJ1-2, with D tentatively TRBD1 (6 bases). The V end lost 7 bases, the J end lost 7 bases, and 16 bases lay between the germline ends. From germline, CDR1 is MNHNY and CDR2 SVGAGI (reference sequence). There are 13 residues in the CDR3. In DNA, the CDR3 is TGTGCCAGCAAGTCGGGGGGCGCGGGTGGCTACACCTTC. This translates into CASKSGGAGGYTF.

The rearrangement joins TRBV2 to TRBJ1-2; the D is unclear. Trimming removed 1 base at V and 7 bases at J, with 7 bases between. CDR1 and CDR2 (germline): SNHLY, FYNNEI. The CDR3 length is 12 residues. The CDR3 nucleotides read TGTGCCAGCAGTGAAGAGCGGGGTGGCTACACCTTC. This encodes CASSEERGGYTF.

V and J are TRBV29-1 and TRBJ1-2; TRBD1 matches 7 bases. The V gene's germline CDR1 is SQVTM and CDR2 ANQGSEA. With 3 bases clipped from V and 1 base from J, the junction kept 11 bases outside the gene matches. The CDR3 contains 16 residues. CDR3 DNA: TGCAGCGTTGACTATAGGGGACAGACGCTTAACTATGGCTACACCTTC. This sequence encodes CSVDYRGQTLNYGYTF.

The J gene is TRBJ1-2, the V gene TRBV30; D remains unclear. The CDR3 totals 11 residues. CDR1 GTSNPN and CDR2 SVGIG come from the germline V gene (reference sequence). V lost 0 bases, J lost 7 bases, and 6 bases lay in between. The CDR3: CAWSVGGGYTF. The CDR3 DNA reads TGTGCCTGGAGTGTGGGAGGTGGCTACACCTTC.

The rearrangement links TRBV11-2 to TRBJ2-4; D might be TRBD2 (5 bases). Germline V gene lookup returns CDR1 SGHAT and CDR2 FQNNGV. V lost 10 bases and J 6 bases, leaving 10 bases between the germline ends. The CDR3 runs 11 residues. The CDR3 DNA follows: TGTGCCACCGGGAACGGAAACATTCAGTACTTC. Translating it yields CATGNGNIQYF.

This clone was detected only once. This chain connects TRBV29-1 to TRBJ1-1, with D possibly matching TRBD1 (5 bases). Trimming shortened V by 3 bases and J by 3 bases, and 8 bases separated the two germline ends. Germline values: CDR1 SQVTM, CDR2 ANQGSEA. CDR3 length: 12 amino acids. DNA of the CDR3: TGCAGCGTTGATATGACAGACACTGAAGCTTTCTTT. As protein: CSVDMTDTEAFF. Drawing the rest from reference TRBV29-1 and TRBJ1-1, the complete variable domain is SAVISQKPSRDICQRGTSLTIQCQVDSQVTMMFWYRQQPGQSLTLIATANQGSEATYESGFVIDKFPISRPNLTFSTLTVSNMSPEDSSIYLCSVDMTDTEAFFGQGTRLTVV.

CDR3 sequence (DNA): TGTGCCAGCAGCTTTGACAGACAAAATCAGCCCCAGCATTTT. As protein: CASSFDRQNQPQHF. V usage is TRBV5-8 and J usage is TRBJ1-5; D may be TRBD1 (5 bases). Germline-derived CDR1 and CDR2 are SGHTS and YDEGEE. The V end was cut by 2 bases, the J end by 4 bases, with 10 bases between. This CDR3 has 14 amino acids. The full variable domain, with the rest looked up from reference TRBV5-8 and TRBJ1-5, is EAGVTQSPTHLIKTRGQQATLRCSPISGHTSVYWYQQALGLGLQFLLWYDEGEERNRGNFPPRFSGRQFPNYSSELNVNALELEDSALYLCASSFDRQNQPQHFGDGTRLSIL.

The chain's CDR3 is CASSQDERMNTEAFF. In DNA form, the CDR3 reads TGCGCCAGCAGCCAAGATGAGCGGATGAACACTGAAGCTTTCTTT. This chain joins TRBV4-3 and TRBJ1-1; no definite D call. Trimming left V 0 bases short and J 0 bases short, with 8 bases between. CDR1 LGHNA and CDR2 YSLEER come from the germline V gene. This CDR3 comprises 15 residues.

The chain couples TRBV7-3 to TRBJ2-4; a possible D gene is TRBD2 (6 bases). Germline V gives CDR1 SGHTA, CDR2 FQGTGA. V lost 4 bases to trimming and J lost 0 bases, with 13 bases between them. The CDR3 length is 16 residues. The CDR3 DNA follows: TGTGCCAGCAGCTACGGGACTGTCCTAGCCAAAAACATTCAGTACTTC. As protein: CASSYGTVLAKNIQYF.

The chain recombines TRBV28 with TRBJ1-1; the D gene is possibly TRBD1 (5 bases). V was shortened by 3 bases and J by 4 bases, with 12 bases between the two germline ends. CDR3 length equals 14 residues. Germline CDR1 is MDHEN and CDR2 is SYDVKM. CDR3 protein: CASSLPGGGTEAFF. In nucleotides, the CDR3 is TGTGCCAGCAGTTTGCCGGGGGGAGGCACTGAAGCTTTCTTT.

V usage is TRBV7-8 and J usage is TRBJ2-7, with 7 bases identical to TRBD2. The length of the CDR3 is 14 residues. V dropped 6 bases and J dropped 4; count of bases not matched to a gene: 9. Germline V gene data show CDR1 as SGHVS and CDR2 as FQNEAQ. The CDR3 nucleotides read TGTGCCAGCAGGCGACCGGGAGGTAGATACGAGCAGTACTTC. The encoded protein is CASRRPGGRYEQYF.

The rearrangement uses TRBV15 and TRBJ1-5; D unclear. This CDR3 has 13 residues. Trimming removed 8 bases at V and 4 bases at J, with 12 bases between. The V gene's germline CDR1 is LNHNV and CDR2 YYDKDF (reference sequence). CDR3 nucleotides: TGTGCCACCCTCGGCGGCTTGAATCAGCCCCAGCATTTT. The encoded protein is CATLGGLNQPQHF.

This clone was seen a single time. The gene calls are TRBV28 and TRBJ2-7; 11 nucleotides match TRBD2. The germline V gene encodes CDR1 MDHEN and CDR2 SYDVKM. V shed 5 bases and J 2 bases; nucleotides not matched to a gene: 5. This CDR3 has 15 residues. The CDR3 here is CASSRIAGGTYEQYF. The DNA for the CDR3 is TGTGCCAGCAGTCGGATAGCGGGAGGGACCTACGAGCAGTACTTC.

This rearrangement joins TRBV30 to TRBJ1-5; TRBD1 matches at 7 bases. CDR3 length: 13 amino acids. After removal of 1 base from V and 5 bases from J, the junction contained 2 bases not matched to a gene. The germline V gene encodes CDR1 GTSNPN and CDR2 SVGIG (reference sequence). In DNA form, the CDR3 reads TGTGCCTGGAGTGACCAGGGGGATCAGCCCCAGCATTTT. Encoded protein: CAWSDQGDQPQHF.

The rearrangement joins TRBV6-5 to TRBJ2-1, with 7 bases lining up with TRBD2. Trimming took 5 bases from V and 2 from J; bases not matched to a gene: 6. The CDR3 extends over 15 amino acids. Looked up from germline, CDR1 is MNHEY and CDR2 is SVGAGI. CDR3 loop: CASSLELAPYNEQFF. In DNA, the CDR3 is TGTGCCAGCAGTCTAGAACTAGCGCCCTACAATGAGCAGTTCTTC.

Turning to this clone: A read error may produce the germline difference seen at one junction end. V gene TRBV7-7 combines with J gene TRBJ2-2; tentatively, D is TRBD2 (6 bases). The CDR3 contains 14 residues. CDR1 is SSHAT and CDR2 is FNYEAQ in the germline V gene (reference sequence). The CDR3: CASSFLGGTGELFF. CDR3 sequence (DNA): TGTGCTAGCAGCTTTCTCGGGGGTACCGGGGAGCTGTTTTTT.

The chain has TRBV28 and TRBJ1-2; TRBD1 agrees at 7 bases. With V trimmed by 3 bases and J by 6 bases, 16 bases remained unmatched. This CDR3 region has 17 residues. Germline V CDR1 and CDR2: MDHEN, SYDVKM. The CDR3, as DNA: TGTGCCAGCAGTTTGGTAGCTGTAGGGGGCTATAAGGATGGCTACACCTTC. Amino acids: CASSLVAVGGYKDGYTF.

This chain uses TRBV30 with TRBJ1-4; 7 nucleotides agree with TRBD1. With V trimmed by 2 bases and J by 0 bases, 6 bases remained unmatched. From germline, CDR1 is GTSNPN and CDR2 SVGIG (reference sequence). The CDR3 spans 16 residues. CDR3 sequence: CAWSRGQGTTNEKLFF. DNA of the CDR3: TGTGCCTGGAGTAGGGGGCAGGGTACAACTAATGAAAAACTGTTTTTT.

This chain joins TRBV30 and TRBJ2-2; 9 nucleotides match TRBD2. The V gene end was trimmed by 2 bases and the J gene end by 4 bases; junction bases not matched to a gene: 2. CDR3 length: 14 residues. Germline CDR1 GTSNPN, CDR2 SVGIG (reference sequence). The CDR3 here is CAWSKLAGTGELFF. Written as DNA, the CDR3 is TGTGCCTGGAGTAAACTAGCGGGCACCGGGGAGCTGTTTTTT.

CDR3 sequence: CASSPGGYEQYF. Written as DNA, the CDR3 is TGTGCCAGCAGCCCCGGGGGATACGAGCAGTACTTC. This chain links TRBV28 with TRBJ2-7, with a weak D call TRBD2 (6 bases). V was pared by 6 bases and J by 4 bases, with 10 bases between. The CDR3 contains 12 residues. The germline CDR1 and CDR2 sequences are MDHEN and SYDVKM.